These 30 T cell receptor beta chains were sequenced from one sample in a study of T cells in tumors after PD-1 blockade. Assay: immunoSEQ multiplex PCR; the TCRdb copy retains only in-frame clones and omits some. The sample consists of 35,000 or so clones, more than 70% of them appearing once. The sample was PBMCs, taken before anti-PD-1 treatment. All receptors derive from a human donor with basal cell carcinoma.

The genes are TRBV11-1 and TRBJ1-6; TRBD1 matches at 10 bases. After removal of 3 bases from V and 9 bases from J, the junction contained 2 bases not matched to a gene. The CDR3 has 14 amino acids. CDR1 is SGHAT, CDR2 FQDESV, per germline (reference sequence). The CDR3 protein is CASSFRDRGSPLHF. CDR3 coding DNA: TGTGCCAGCAGCTTCCGGGACAGGGGTTCACCCCTCCACTTT.

This chain links TRBV9 with TRBJ2-7; D remains ambiguous. This CDR3 is built from 14 residues. The V and J ends lost 1 base and 2 bases respectively, with 10 bases between them. Germline V gene sequence: CDR1 SGDLS, CDR2 YYNGEE. The CDR3 is CASSVRYETYEQYF. For the CDR3, the DNA is TGTGCCAGCAGCGTACGATACGAAACCTACGAGCAGTACTTC.

This clone has only a few counts. V usage is TRBV6-5 and J usage is TRBJ2-1; D call uncertain. Germline lookup yields CDR1 MNHEY and CDR2 SVGAGI. The CDR3 has 12 amino acids. The V end was cut by 6 bases, the J end by 7 bases, with 10 bases between. The CDR3 nucleotides are TGTGCCAGCAGGGATAGTGGTAATGAGCAGTTCTTC. As protein: CASRDSGNEQFF.

This clone was observed once. This chain's CDR3 is CASSYSAGRDTQYF. CDR3 nucleotide sequence: TGTGCCAGCAGTTACTCAGCAGGGAGGGATACGCAGTATTTT. The chain links TRBV6-6 to TRBJ2-3, with D perhaps matching TRBD2 (6 bases). V was trimmed by 0 bases and J by 6 bases, leaving 10 bases between them. The germline V gene has CDR1 MNHNY and CDR2 SVGAGI (reference sequence). The CDR3 spans 14 residues.

The genes are TRBV19 and TRBJ1-5, with D possibly matching TRBD1 (6 bases). The CDR3 contains 14 residues. From germline, CDR1 is LNHDA and CDR2 SQIVND (reference sequence). The V gene lost 7 bases and the J gene lost 0 bases, with 10 bases spanning the gap. In DNA form, the CDR3 reads TGTGCCAGTAATGGGGGCTATAGCAATCAGCCCCAGCATTTT. This sequence encodes CASNGGYSNQPQHF.

This chain joins TRBV7-3 and TRBJ2-1, with 7 bases that match TRBD1. Germline V gene sequence: CDR1 SGHTA, CDR2 FQGTGA. The CDR3 has 12 amino acids. V dropped 6 bases and J dropped 9; count of bases not matched to a gene: 5. This CDR3 reads CASSLGQTEQFF. The CDR3 DNA is TGTGCCAGCAGTTTGGGACAGACTGAGCAGTTCTTC.

This clone turned up a few times. The gene calls are TRBV4-3 and TRBJ2-7; no definite D call. V was trimmed by 0 bases and J by 4 bases, leaving 25 bases between them. Germline CDR1 LGHNA, CDR2 YSLEER. The CDR3 consists of 19 residues. DNA of the CDR3: TGCGCCAGCAGCCAAGATCGTCCTTTGAGTCCGCCGTTTTGGTACGAGCAGTACTTC. Amino acids: CASSQDRPLSPPFWYEQYF.

Note on this clone: The germline gene is not matched at one end of the junction; a read error may be the cause. This chain connects TRBV4-1 to TRBJ2-1; tentative D call: TRBD1 (6 bases). Germline V gene sequence: CDR1 MGHRA, CDR2 YSYEKL. The CDR3 loop spans 13 amino acids. This CDR3 is CASSQEPEGEGVF. The CDR3 DNA is TGCGCCAGCAGCCAAGAGCCAGAGGGGGAAGGGGTCTTC.

This clone was picked up a small number of times. The chain combines TRBV7-9 with TRBJ2-1; 7 bases are a match to TRBD2. J lost 12 bases, V lost 5 bases, and 10 bases had no gene match. The CDR3 sequence is 13 residues long. The germline V gene has CDR1 SEHNR and CDR2 FQNEAQ (reference sequence). CDR3 sequence: CASSQAGDRGQFF. The CDR3 DNA sequence: TGTGCCAGCAGCCAGGCGGGGGACCGGGGGCAGTTCTTC.

J is TRBJ2-7 and V is TRBV27, with a possible D match to TRBD1 (6 bases). Trimming removed 6 bases at V and 0 bases at J, with 15 bases between. The CDR3 has 15 amino acids. Looked up from germline, CDR1 is MNHEY and CDR2 is SMNVEV (reference sequence). The CDR3 protein is CASSRSGTTSYEQYF. CDR3 DNA sequence: TGTGCCAGCAGCCGATCCGGGACAACCTCCTACGAGCAGTACTTC.

The chain is built from TRBV24-1 and TRBJ2-1, with 7 bases fitting TRBD2. The V and J ends lost 4 bases and 12 bases, in that order; junction bases with no gene match: 11. CDR1 and CDR2 from the germline V gene are KGHDR and SFDVKD. This CDR3 comprises 14 residues. This chain's CDR3 is CATSDPGLVSPQFF. The DNA for the CDR3 is TGTGCCACCAGTGACCCCGGACTAGTAAGCCCGCAGTTCTTC.

The chain links TRBV13 to TRBJ1-4; no clear D. CDR1 and CDR2 from the germline V gene are PRHDT and FYEKMQ (reference sequence). The CDR3 consists of 15 residues. Trimming took off 0 bases at V and 5 bases at J, with 10 bases between the two ends. CDR3 sequence (DNA): TGTGCCAGCAGCTTAGGCCAGGCCCCCAATGAAAAACTGTTTTTT. Amino acids: CASSLGQAPNEKLFF. The variable domain in full, with the rest retrieved from reference TRBV13 and TRBJ1-4, is AAGVIQSPRHLIKEKRETATLKCYPIPRHDTVYWYQQGPGQDPQFLISFYEKMQSDKGSIPDRFSAQQFSDYHSELNMSSLELGDSALYFCASSLGQAPNEKLFFGSGTQLSVL.

This clone has more than one count but fewer than ten. The rearrangement joins TRBV19 to TRBJ1-1; D not resolved. With 4 bases removed from V and 1 base from J, the gap between germline ends came to 7 bases. The CDR3 covers 13 residues. Germline V gives CDR1 LNHDA, CDR2 SQIVND (reference sequence). The CDR3: CASSRNRNTEAFF. CDR3 bases: TGTGCCAGTAGTAGAAACAGGAACACTGAAGCTTTCTTT. The full variable domain, its missing parts supplied by reference TRBV19 and TRBJ1-1, is DGGITQSPKYLFRKEGQNVTLSCEQNLNHDAMYWYRQDPGQGLRLIYYSQIVNDFQKGDIAEGYSVSREKKESFPLTVTSAQKNPTAFYLCASSRNRNTEAFFGQGTRLTVV.

This chain joins TRBV7-9 and TRBJ2-1; 7 positions agree with TRBD1. Germline V gene data show CDR1 as SEHNR and CDR2 as FQNEAQ (reference sequence). V dropped 5 bases and J dropped 8; count of bases not matched to a gene: 9. CDR3 length equals 14 residues. The CDR3 protein is CASSGSDRVHEQFF. The CDR3 nucleotides are TGTGCCAGCAGCGGGTCTGACAGGGTCCATGAGCAGTTCTTC.

The rearrangement links TRBV5-1 to TRBJ2-7; no reliable D call. The V end was cut by 6 bases, the J end by 6 bases, with 10 bases between. Germline V gene data show CDR1 as SGHRS and CDR2 as YFSETQ. The CDR3 runs to 11 residues. CDR3: CASTLGLEQYF. Written as DNA, the CDR3 is TGCGCCAGCACACTCGGCCTCGAGCAGTACTTC.

This chain joins TRBV2 and TRBJ2-3; D possibly corresponds to TRBD2 (6 bases). Trimming removed 7 bases from V and 0 bases from J, with 11 bases in between. CDR1 and CDR2 from the germline V gene are SNHLY and FYNNEI. The CDR3 is made up of 14 amino acids. In DNA form, the CDR3 reads TGTGCCAGCATGGGGGGACCTAGCACAGATACGCAGTATTTT. It encodes CASMGGPSTDTQYF.

The rearrangement uses TRBV19 and TRBJ2-1; tentative D call: TRBD1 (5 bases). Germline V gene data show CDR1 as LNHDA and CDR2 as SQIVND (reference sequence). The CDR3 runs to 15 residues. V was cut by 5 bases and J by 4 bases, with 15 bases left in between. CDR3: CASSFETVRYNEQFF. The CDR3 DNA follows: TGTGCCAGTAGTTTCGAGACAGTTAGATACAATGAGCAGTTCTTC.

This chain joins TRBV2 and TRBJ2-3; 7 bases fit TRBD1. Looked up from germline, CDR1 is SNHLY and CDR2 is FYNNEI. The ends lost 6 bases at V and 2 bases at J; junction bases unmatched: 2. The length of the CDR3 is 13 residues. The CDR3 region has the DNA TGTGCCAGCAGGACAGGGTTCACAGATACGCAGTATTTT. Protein product: CASRTGFTDTQYF.

The J gene is TRBJ2-3, the V gene TRBV29-1; possible D gene TRBD2, 6 bases. Germline V lookup: CDR1 SQVTM, CDR2 ANQGSEA. Trimming shortened V by 6 bases and J by 1 base, and 14 bases separated the two germline ends. The CDR3 contains 14 residues. The CDR3 is CSVGGVRGTDTQYF. CDR3 nucleotides: TGCAGCGTGGGAGGCGTCCGGGGCACAGATACGCAGTATTTT.

The chain is built from TRBV9 and TRBJ1-1; D is undetermined. Looked up from germline, CDR1 is SGDLS and CDR2 is YYNGEE. The CDR3 has 13 residues. V shed 4 bases and J shed 0 bases, with 7 bases lying between them. The CDR3 DNA is TGTGCCAGCAGCCGGGCCCTGAACACTGAAGCTTTCTTT. Protein product: CASSRALNTEAFF.

The rearrangement joins TRBV28 to TRBJ2-7, with D tentatively TRBD2 (5 bases). The CDR3 totals 11 residues. V was cut by 10 bases and J by 4 bases, with 11 bases left in between. Germline V gene lookup returns CDR1 MDHEN and CDR2 SYDVKM. This chain's CDR3 is CATQEVYEQYF. The CDR3 DNA sequence: TGTGCCACCCAGGAGGTTTACGAGCAGTACTTC.

The chain is built from TRBV16 and TRBJ2-7; 8 bases match TRBD2. CDR3 length: 15 amino acids. V lost 4 bases, J lost 3 bases, and 8 bases stayed unmatched. CDR1 and CDR2 (germline): KGHSY, FQNENV. The CDR3 here is CASSRGASGLYEQYF. The CDR3 nucleotides read TGTGCCAGCAGCCGGGGGGCTAGCGGGCTCTACGAGCAGTACTTC. The complete variable domain, with remaining parts taken from reference TRBV16 and TRBJ2-7, reads GEEVAQTPKHLVRGEGQKAKLYCAPIKGHSYVFWYQQVLKNEFKFLISFQNENVFDETGMPKERFSAKCLPNSPCSLEIQATKLEDSAVYFCASSRGASGLYEQYFGPGTRLTVT.

This chain links TRBV10-3 with TRBJ1-6; D call uncertain. V was trimmed by 2 bases and J by 7 bases, leaving 9 bases between them. The CDR3 is 14 amino acids. CDR1 is ENHRY and CDR2 is SYGVKD in the germline V gene. DNA of the CDR3: TGTGCCATCAGTGAGGTTGCAGGCAATTCACCCCTCCACTTT. It yields the protein CAISEVAGNSPLHF.

This sequence joins TRBV7-2 and TRBJ2-7; D possibly corresponds to TRBD2 (6 bases). The ends were cut back, 3 bases at V and 2 bases at J, with 14 bases in the middle. The length of the CDR3 is 15 residues. CDR1 is SGHTA, CDR2 FQGNSA, per germline. The CDR3 protein is CASSLARDPAYEQYF. CDR3 bases: TGTGCCAGCAGCTTGGCGCGGGACCCGGCCTACGAGCAGTACTTC.

This chain connects TRBV19 to TRBJ2-1; 7 positions agree with TRBD2. V lost 5 bases and J lost 7; bases outside the gene matches: 8. The CDR3 totals 14 residues. The germline V gene encodes CDR1 LNHDA and CDR2 SQIVND (reference sequence). The DNA of the CDR3 is TGTGCCAGTAGTGAAGGGACTATCATTAATGAGCAGTTCTTC. Protein sequence: CASSEGTIINEQFF.

V usage is TRBV24-1 and J usage is TRBJ1-5; perhaps TRBD1 as D (6 bases). CDR1 is KGHDR, CDR2 SFDVKD, per germline. V was pared by 4 bases and J by 5 bases, with 8 bases between. CDR3 length: 13 residues. The CDR3 loop reads CATSDRGDQPQHF. The CDR3 DNA sequence: TGTGCCACCAGTGACAGGGGAGATCAGCCCCAGCATTTT.

This chain connects TRBV12-3 or TRBV12-4 to TRBJ2-3; D remains ambiguous. The CDR3 covers 12 residues. V was shortened by 1 base and J by 7 bases, with 6 bases between the two germline ends. The CDR3, as DNA: TGTGCCAGCAGTTTAGGACCGTATACGCAGTATTTT. Protein product: CASSLGPYTQYF.

This chain uses TRBV28 with TRBJ2-1; no firm D call. CDR3 length: 12 amino acids. Germline V lookup: CDR1 MDHEN, CDR2 SYDVKM. V was clipped by 1 base and J by 10 bases, with 8 bases between them. Here the CDR3 reads CASSLLRGEQFF. CDR3 DNA: TGTGCCAGCAGTTTATTGAGAGGCGAGCAGTTCTTC.

The rearrangement joins TRBV6-5 to TRBJ1-3; D not certain. Germline V gives CDR1 MNHEY, CDR2 SVGAGI. V was shortened by 5 bases and J by 4 bases, with 15 bases between the two germline ends. The CDR3 sequence is 15 residues long. The CDR3 DNA reads TGTGCCAGCAGTCTGACCCCTGCTCCGGGAAACACCATATATTTT. Amino acid sequence: CASSLTPAPGNTIYF.

V usage is TRBV2 and J usage is TRBJ2-7, with 11 bases that match TRBD1. The CDR3 covers 14 residues. Germline loops: CDR1 SNHLY, CDR2 FYNNEI. V shed 6 bases and J 5 bases; nucleotides not matched to a gene: 6. Here the CDR3 DNA reads TGTGCCAGCAGGACCGGGACAGGGGGAGACGAGCAGTACTTC. Protein: CASRTGTGGDEQYF.